In this sample, the clone carrying this T cell receptor beta chain turned up a few times. The antigen is not known. The sample comes from a study of cytomegalovirus exposure and HLA in healthy donors. Study observations and caveats: Association of a missense DCLRE1C variant with TCR beta V- and J-gene trimming was reported in a later analysis. About 87% or about 30% of the time was how often most TCR beta V segments were productive, according to an earlier analysis.

V shed 5 bases and J shed 5 bases, with 9 bases lying between them. Per germline, CDR1 MGHDK and CDR2 SYGVNS. The CDR3 sequence is 12 residues long. The PCR employed 60 Vbeta primers together with 13 Jbeta primers. Generated by immunoSEQ multiplex PCR, the TCRdb table keeps only in-frame clones and is missing some. This table has about 140,000 clones, around 79% appearing once. This sequence originates from a man aged 18 to 29 in good health and CMV-seronegative. The chain has TRBV25-1 and TRBJ1-1; no clear D gene. The sequenced sample was PBMCs. The CDR3 loop is CASSLPNTEAFF. As DNA, the CDR3 is TGTGCCAGCAGTCTACCTAATACTGAAGCTTTCTTT.